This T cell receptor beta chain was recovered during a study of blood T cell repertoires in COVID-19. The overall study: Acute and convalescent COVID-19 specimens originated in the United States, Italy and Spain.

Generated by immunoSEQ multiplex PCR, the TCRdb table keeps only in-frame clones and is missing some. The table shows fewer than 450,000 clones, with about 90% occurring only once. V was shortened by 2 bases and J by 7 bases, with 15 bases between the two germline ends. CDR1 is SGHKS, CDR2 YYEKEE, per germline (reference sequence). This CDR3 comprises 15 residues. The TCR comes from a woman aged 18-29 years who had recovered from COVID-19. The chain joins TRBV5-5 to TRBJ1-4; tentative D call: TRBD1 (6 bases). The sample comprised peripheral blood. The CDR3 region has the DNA TGTGCCAGCAGCTTTCAGGCAGGGGTCGGTGAAAAACTGTTTTTT. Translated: CASSFQAGVGEKLFF.